One T cell receptor (beta chain) is described in this entry. Its matching antigen is unknown. CDR1 is LGHNT, CDR2 FRNRAP, per germline. J lost 6 bases, V lost 1 base, and 2 bases had no gene match. The CDR3 has 13 residues. The data were taken from a study of blood T cells in healthy people across ages. Whole-study results and caveats: Among long-lived donors, naive CD4+ cells were more numerous and diversity higher than in aged donors.

Using a J-beta primer mix together with a sample-barcoded 5' primer, a second PCR was run for roughly 6 to 11 cycles. TCRdb re-analysed the 5' RACE reads in MiXCR, keeping a single row per CDR3 protein. The sample carries approximately 790,000 distinct CDR3 sequences, 55% to 65% recorded once. This receptor was identified in a man aged 30-40 years in good health. What was sequenced was blood. The V gene is TRBV12-5, the J gene TRBJ2-7; TRBD1 aligns across 8 bases. DNA of the CDR3: TGTGCTAGTGGTTTGGGACAGGGGCGCGAGCAGTACTTC. This gives the protein CASGLGQGREQYF.